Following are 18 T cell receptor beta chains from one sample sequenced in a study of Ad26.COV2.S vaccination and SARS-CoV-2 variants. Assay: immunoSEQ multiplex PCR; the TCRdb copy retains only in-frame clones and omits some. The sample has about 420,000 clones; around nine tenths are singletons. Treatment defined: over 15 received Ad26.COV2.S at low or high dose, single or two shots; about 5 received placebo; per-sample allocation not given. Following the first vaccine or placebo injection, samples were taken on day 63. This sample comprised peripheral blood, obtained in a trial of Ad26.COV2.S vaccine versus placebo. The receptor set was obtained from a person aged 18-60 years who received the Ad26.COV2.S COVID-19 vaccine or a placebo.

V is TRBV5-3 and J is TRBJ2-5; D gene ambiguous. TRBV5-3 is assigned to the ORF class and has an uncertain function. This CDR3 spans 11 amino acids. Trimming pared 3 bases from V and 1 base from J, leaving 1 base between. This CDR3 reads CARSCQETQYF. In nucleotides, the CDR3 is TGTGCCAGAAGCTGCCAAGAGACCCAGTACTTC.

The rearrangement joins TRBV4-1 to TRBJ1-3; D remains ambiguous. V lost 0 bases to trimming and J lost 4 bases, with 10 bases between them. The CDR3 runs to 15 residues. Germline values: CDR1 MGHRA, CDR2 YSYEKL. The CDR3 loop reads CASSQDQGWGNTIYF. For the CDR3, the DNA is TGCGCCAGCAGCCAAGATCAAGGGTGGGGAAACACCATATATTTT.

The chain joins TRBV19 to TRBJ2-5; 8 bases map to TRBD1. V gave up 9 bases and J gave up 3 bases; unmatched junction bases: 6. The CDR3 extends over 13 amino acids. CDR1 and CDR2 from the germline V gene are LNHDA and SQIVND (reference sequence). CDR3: CARGLDREETQYF. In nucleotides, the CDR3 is TGTGCCAGGGGATTGGACAGGGAAGAGACCCAGTACTTC.

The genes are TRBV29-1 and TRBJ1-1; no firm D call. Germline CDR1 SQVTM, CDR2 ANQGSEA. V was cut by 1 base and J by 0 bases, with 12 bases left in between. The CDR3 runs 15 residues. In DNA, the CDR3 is TGCAGCGTTGAAGTGCGGACGACCTTGAACACTGAAGCTTTCTTT. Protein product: CSVEVRTTLNTEAFF.

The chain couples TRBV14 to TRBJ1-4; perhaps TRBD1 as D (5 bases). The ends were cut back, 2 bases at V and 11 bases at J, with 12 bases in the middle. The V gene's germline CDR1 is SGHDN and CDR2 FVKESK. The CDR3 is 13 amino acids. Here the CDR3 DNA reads TGTGCCAGCAGCCAAACAACGGAGGGGAAACTGTTTTTT. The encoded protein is CASSQTTEGKLFF.

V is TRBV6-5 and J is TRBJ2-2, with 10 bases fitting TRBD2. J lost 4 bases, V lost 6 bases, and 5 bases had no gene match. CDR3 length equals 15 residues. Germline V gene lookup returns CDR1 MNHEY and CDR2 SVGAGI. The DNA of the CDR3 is TGTGCCAGCAGGGCAACTAGCGGGGCCACCGGGGAGCTGTTTTTT. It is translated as CASRATSGATGELFF.

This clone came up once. CDR3 in DNA: TGTGCCAGCAGTGGGGGGGTCTCCTATAATTCACCCCTCCACTTT. It is translated as CASSGGVSYNSPLHF. The V gene is TRBV27, the J gene TRBJ1-6; D might be TRBD1 (5 bases). The CDR3 contains 15 residues. Germline V gene data show CDR1 as MNHEY and CDR2 as SMNVEV (reference sequence). V was cut by 5 bases and J by 0 bases, with 8 bases left in between.

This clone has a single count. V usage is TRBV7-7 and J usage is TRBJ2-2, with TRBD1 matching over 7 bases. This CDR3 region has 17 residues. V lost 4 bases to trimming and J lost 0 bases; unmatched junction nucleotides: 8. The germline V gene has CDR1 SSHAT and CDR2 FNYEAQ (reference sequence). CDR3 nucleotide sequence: TGTGCCAGCAGCTCTAGCCGGGACAGCTCGAACACCGGGGAGCTGTTTTTT. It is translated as CASSSSRDSSNTGELFF.

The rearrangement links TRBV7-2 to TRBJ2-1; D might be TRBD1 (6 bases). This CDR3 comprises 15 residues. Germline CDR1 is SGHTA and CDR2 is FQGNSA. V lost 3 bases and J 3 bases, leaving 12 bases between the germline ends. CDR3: CASSFSGQLYNEQFF. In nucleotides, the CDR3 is TGTGCCAGCAGCTTTTCCGGACAGCTCTACAATGAGCAGTTCTTC.

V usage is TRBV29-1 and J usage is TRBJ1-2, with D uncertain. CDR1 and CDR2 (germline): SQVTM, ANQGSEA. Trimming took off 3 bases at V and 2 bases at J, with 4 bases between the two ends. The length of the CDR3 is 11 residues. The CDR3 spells CSVESNYGYTF. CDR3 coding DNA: TGCAGCGTTGAGTCCAACTATGGCTACACCTTC. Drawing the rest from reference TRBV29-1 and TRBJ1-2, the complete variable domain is SAVISQKPSRDICQRGTSLTIQCQVDSQVTMMFWYRQQPGQSLTLIATANQGSEATYESGFVIDKFPISRPNLTFSTLTVSNMSPEDSSIYLCSVESNYGYTFGSGTRLTVV.

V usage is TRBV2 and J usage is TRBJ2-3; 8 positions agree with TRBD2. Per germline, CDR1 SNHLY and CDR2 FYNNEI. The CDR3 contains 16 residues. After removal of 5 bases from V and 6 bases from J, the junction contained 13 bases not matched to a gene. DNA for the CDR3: TGTGCCAGCAGTAACCCCCCTCGGGGGGGCGTTGATACGCAGTATTTT. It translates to CASSNPPRGGVDTQYF.

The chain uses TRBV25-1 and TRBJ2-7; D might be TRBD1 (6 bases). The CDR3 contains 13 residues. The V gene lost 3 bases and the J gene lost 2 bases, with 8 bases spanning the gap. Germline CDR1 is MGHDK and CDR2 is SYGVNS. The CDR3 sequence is CASSDQGTYEQYF. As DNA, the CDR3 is TGTGCCAGCAGTGATCAGGGGACCTACGAGCAGTACTTC.

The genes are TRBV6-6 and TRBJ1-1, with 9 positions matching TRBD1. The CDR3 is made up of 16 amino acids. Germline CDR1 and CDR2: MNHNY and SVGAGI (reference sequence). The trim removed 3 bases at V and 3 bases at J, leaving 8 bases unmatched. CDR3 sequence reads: CASSYSQDRGDTEAFF. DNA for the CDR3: TGTGCCAGCAGTTATAGCCAGGACAGGGGAGACACTGAAGCTTTCTTT.

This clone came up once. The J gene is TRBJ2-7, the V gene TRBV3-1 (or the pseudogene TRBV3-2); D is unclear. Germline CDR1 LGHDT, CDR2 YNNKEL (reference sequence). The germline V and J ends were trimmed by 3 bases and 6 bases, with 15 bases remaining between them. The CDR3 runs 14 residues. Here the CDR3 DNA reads TGTGCCAGCAGCCAGGGTCCGGGCGCCGCCGAGCAGTACTTC. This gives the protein CASSQGPGAAEQYF.

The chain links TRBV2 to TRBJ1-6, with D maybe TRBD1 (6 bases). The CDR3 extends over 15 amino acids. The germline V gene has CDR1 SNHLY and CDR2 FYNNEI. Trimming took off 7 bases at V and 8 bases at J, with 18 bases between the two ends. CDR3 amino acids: CASKPGLRGDSPLHF. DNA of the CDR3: TGTGCCAGCAAGCCGGGACTTAGGGGGGATTCACCCCTCCACTTT.

The CDR3 reads CATGNTDTQYF. CDR3 DNA sequence: TGTGCCACCGGGAACACAGATACGCAGTATTTT. The V call is TRBV24-1, the J call TRBJ2-3; no reliable D call. CDR1 is KGHDR and CDR2 is SFDVKD in the germline V gene. Trimming left V 9 bases short and J 2 bases short, with 5 bases between. The CDR3 length is 11 residues.

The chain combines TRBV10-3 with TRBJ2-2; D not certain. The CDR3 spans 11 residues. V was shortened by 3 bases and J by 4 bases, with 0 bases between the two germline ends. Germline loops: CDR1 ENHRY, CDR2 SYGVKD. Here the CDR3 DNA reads TGTGCCATCAGTGACACCGGGGAGCTGTTTTTT. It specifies CAISDTGELFF.

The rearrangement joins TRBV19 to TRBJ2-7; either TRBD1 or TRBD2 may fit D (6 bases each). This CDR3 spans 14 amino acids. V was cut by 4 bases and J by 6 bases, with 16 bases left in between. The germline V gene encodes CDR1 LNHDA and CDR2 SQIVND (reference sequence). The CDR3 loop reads CASSTVGGGPEQYF. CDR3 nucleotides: TGTGCCAGTAGTACGGTCGGAGGGGGTCCCGAGCAGTACTTC.